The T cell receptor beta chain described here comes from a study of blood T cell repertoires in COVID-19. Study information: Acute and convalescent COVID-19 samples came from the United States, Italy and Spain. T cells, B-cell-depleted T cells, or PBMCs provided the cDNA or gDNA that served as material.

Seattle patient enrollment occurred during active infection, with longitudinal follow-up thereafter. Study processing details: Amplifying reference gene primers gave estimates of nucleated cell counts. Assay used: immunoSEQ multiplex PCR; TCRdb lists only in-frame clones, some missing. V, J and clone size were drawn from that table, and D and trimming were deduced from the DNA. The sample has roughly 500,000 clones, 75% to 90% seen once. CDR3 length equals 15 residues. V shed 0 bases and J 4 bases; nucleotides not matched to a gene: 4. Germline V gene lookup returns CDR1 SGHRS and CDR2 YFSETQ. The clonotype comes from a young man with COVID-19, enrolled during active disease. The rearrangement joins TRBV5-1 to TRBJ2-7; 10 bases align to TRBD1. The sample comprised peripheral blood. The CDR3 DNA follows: TGCGCCAGCAGCTTGGAAGGACAGGGGGGATACGAGCAGTACTTC. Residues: CASSLEGQGGYEQYF. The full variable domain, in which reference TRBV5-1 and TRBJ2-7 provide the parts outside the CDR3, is KAGVTQTPRYLIKTRGQQVTLSCSPISGHRSVSWYQQTPGQGLQFLFEYFSETQRNKGNFPGRFSGRQFSNSRSEMNVSTLELGDSALYLCASSLEGQGGYEQYFGPGTRLTVT.